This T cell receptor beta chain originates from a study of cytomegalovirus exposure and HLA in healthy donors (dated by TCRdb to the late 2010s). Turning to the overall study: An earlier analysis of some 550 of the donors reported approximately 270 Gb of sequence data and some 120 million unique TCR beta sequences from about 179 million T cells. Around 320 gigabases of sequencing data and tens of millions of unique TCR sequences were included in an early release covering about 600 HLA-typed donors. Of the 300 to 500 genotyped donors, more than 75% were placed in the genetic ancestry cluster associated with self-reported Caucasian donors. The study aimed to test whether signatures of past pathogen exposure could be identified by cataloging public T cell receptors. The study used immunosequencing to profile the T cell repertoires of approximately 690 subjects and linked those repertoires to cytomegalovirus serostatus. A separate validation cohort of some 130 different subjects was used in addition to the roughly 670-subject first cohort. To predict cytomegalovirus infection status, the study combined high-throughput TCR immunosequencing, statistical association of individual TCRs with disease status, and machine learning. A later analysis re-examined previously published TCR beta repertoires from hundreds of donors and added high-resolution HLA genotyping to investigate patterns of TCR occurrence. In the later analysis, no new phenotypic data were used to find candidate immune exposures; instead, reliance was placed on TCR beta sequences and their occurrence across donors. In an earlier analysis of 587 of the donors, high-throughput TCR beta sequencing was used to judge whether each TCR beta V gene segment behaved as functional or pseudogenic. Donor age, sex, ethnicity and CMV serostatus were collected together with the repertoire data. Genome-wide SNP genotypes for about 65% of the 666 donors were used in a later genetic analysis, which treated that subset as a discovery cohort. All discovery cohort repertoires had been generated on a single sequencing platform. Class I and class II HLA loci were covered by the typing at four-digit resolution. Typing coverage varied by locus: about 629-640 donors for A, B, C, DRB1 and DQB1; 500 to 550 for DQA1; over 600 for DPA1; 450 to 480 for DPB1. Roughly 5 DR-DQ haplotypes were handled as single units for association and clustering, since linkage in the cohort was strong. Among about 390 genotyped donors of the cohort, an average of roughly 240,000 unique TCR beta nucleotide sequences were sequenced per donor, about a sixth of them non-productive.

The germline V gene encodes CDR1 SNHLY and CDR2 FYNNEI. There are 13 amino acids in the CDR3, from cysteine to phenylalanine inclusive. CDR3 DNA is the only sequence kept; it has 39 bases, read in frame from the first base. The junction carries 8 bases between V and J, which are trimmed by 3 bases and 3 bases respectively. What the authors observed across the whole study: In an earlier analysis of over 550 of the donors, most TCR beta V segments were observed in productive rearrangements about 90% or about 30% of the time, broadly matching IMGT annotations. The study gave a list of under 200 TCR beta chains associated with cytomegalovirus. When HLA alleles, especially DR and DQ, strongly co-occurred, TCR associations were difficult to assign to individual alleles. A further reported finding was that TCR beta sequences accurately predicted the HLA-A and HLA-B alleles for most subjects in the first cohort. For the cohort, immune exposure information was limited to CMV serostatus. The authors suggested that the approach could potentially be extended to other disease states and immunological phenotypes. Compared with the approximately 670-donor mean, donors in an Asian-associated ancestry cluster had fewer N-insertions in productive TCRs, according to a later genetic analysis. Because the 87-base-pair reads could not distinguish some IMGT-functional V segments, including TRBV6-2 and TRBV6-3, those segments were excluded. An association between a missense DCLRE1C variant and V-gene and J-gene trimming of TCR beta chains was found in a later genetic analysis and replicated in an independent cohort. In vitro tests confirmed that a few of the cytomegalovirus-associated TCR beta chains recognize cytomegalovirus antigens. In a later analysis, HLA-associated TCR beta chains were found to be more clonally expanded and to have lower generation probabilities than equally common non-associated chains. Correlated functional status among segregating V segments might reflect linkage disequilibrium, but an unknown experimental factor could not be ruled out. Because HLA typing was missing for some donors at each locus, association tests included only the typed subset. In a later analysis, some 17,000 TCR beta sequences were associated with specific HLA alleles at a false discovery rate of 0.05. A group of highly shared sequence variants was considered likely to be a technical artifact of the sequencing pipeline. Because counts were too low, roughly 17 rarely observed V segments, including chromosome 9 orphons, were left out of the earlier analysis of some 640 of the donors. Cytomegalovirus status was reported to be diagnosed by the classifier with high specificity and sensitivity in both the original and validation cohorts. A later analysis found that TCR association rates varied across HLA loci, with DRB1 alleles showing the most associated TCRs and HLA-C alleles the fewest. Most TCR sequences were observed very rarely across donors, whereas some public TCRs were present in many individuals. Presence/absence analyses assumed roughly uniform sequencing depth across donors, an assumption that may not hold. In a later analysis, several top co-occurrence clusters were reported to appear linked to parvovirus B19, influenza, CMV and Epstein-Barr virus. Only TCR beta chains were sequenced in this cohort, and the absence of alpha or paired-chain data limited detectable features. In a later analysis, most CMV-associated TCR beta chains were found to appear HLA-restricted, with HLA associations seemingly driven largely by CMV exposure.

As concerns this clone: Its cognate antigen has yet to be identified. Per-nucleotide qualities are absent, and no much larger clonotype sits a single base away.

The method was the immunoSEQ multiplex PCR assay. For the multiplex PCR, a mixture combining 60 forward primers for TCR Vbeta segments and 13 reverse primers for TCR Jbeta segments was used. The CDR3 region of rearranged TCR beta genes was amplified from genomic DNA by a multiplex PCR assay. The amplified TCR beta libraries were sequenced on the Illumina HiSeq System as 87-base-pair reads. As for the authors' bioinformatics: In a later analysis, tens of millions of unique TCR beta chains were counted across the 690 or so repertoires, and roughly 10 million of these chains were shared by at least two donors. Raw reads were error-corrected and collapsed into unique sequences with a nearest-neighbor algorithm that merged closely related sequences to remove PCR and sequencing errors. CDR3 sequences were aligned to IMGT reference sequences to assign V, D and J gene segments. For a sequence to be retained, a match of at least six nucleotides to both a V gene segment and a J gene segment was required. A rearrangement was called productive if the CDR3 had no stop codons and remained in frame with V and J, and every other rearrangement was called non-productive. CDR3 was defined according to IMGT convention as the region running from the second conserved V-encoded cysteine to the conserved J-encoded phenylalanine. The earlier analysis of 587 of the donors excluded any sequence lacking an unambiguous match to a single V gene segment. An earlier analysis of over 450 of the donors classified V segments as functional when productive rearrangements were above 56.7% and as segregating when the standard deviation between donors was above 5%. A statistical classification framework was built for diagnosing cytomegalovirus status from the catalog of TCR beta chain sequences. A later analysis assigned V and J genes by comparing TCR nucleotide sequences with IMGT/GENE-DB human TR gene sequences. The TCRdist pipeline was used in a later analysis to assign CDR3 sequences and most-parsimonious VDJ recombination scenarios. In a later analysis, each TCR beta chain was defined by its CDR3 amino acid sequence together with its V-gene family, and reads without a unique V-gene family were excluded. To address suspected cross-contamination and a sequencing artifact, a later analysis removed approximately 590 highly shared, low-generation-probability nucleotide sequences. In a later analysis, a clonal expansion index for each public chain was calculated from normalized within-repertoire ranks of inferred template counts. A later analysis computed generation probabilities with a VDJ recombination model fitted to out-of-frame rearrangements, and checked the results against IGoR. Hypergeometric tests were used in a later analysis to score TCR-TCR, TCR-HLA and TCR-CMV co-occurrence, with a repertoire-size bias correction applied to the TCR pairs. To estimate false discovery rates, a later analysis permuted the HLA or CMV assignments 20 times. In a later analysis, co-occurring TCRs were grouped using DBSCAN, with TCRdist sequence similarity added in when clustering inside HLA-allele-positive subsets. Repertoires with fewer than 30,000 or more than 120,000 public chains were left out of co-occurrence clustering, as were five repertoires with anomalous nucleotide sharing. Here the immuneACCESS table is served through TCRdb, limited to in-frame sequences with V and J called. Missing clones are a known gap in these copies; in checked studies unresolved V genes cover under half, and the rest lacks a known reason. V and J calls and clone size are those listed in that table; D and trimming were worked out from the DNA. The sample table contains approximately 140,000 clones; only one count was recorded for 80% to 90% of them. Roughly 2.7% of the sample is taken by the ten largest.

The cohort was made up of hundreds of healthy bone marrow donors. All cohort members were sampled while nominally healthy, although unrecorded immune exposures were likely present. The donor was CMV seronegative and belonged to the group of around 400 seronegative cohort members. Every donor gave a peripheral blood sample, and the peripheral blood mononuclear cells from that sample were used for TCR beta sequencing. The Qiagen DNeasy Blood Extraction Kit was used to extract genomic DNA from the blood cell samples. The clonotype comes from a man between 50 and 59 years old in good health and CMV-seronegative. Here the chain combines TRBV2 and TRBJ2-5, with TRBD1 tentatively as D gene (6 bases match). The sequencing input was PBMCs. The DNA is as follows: TGTGCCAGCAGTGATACAGGGAAAGAGACCCAGTACTTC. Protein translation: CASSDTGKETQYF.